The source of this T cell receptor beta chain is a study of cytomegalovirus exposure and HLA in healthy donors. 13 Jbeta primers and 60 Vbeta primers were used for the PCR. The authors' processing: Approximately 10 million shared chains were among some 80 million unique TCR beta chains counted in a later analysis. This table comes from immunoSEQ multiplex PCR, and its TCRdb copy is limited to in-frame clones, with some not included. V, J and clone size derive from that table, while D and trimming were established from the DNA sequence. The sample lists about 160,000 clones; around three quarters were seen once. The donors (healthy individuals) were bone marrow donors. Remarks on this clone: Its antigen is not identified.

Study outcomes and limitations: In a later analysis, donors in an Asian-associated ancestry cluster reportedly had fewer N-insertions in productive TCRs than the cohort mean. Diagnosis of cytomegalovirus status made by the classifier reportedly showed high specificity and sensitivity.

The sample was PBMCs. This receptor was taken from a man in his thirties or forties in good health and CMV-seropositive.

The CDR3 region is CASSYRTGGAKTQYF. For the CDR3, the DNA is TGTGCCAGCAGTTACCGAACAGGGGGCGCAAAGACCCAGTACTTC. The rearrangement uses TRBV6-5 and TRBJ2-5, with 9 bases lining up with TRBD1. CDR1 is MNHEY, CDR2 SVGAGI, per germline. The CDR3 is 15 amino acids. V trimming: 2 bases; J trimming: 6 bases; junction bases outside the gene matches: 7.